This note documents a single TCR beta chain sequence. The antigen remains unidentified. This sample stems from a study of cytomegalovirus exposure and HLA in healthy donors. Study-wide findings and caveats: A later analysis linked about 17,000 TCR beta sequences to HLA alleles at 0.05 false discovery rate. Investigators reported some 150 TCR beta chains as tied to cytomegalovirus. When analyzed later, the rates of TCR association showed variation by HLA locus, with DRB1 the most and HLA-C the fewest.

PCR was performed using 60 Vbeta and 13 Jbeta primers. Assay: immunoSEQ multiplex PCR; the TCRdb copy retains only in-frame clones and omits some. The data contain 150,000 to 200,000 clones, 79% of them seen just once; the ten biggest clones take up approximately 2.1%. The ends lost 4 bases at V and 4 bases at J; junction bases unmatched: 7. The CDR3 runs 15 residues. CDR1 LGHNA and CDR2 YSLEER come from the germline V gene. These donors, healthy bone marrow donors, were studied. Input material: PBMCs. The chain recombines TRBV4-3 with TRBJ1-5, with TRBD1 matching over 7 bases. The clonotype originates from a woman aged 50 to 60 in good health and CMV-seronegative. As DNA, the CDR3 is TGCGCCAGCAGCCTCTCCAGGGGGGATAATCAGCCCCAGCATTTT. Amino acids: CASSLSRGDNQPQHF.